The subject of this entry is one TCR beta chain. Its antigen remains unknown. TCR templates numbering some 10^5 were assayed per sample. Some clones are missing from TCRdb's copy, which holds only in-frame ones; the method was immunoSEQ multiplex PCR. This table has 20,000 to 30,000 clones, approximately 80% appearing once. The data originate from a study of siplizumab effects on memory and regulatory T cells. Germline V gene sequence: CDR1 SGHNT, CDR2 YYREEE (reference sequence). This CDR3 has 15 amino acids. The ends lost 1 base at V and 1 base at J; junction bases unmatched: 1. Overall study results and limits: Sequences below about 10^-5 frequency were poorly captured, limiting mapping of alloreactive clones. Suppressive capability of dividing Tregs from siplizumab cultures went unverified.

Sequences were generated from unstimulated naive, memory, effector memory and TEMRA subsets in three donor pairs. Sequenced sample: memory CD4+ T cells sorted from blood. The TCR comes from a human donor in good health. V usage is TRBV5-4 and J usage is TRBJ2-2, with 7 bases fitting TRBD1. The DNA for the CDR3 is TGTGCCAGCAGCTTGACAGGGGTGAACACCGGGGAGCTGTTTTTT. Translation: CASSLTGVNTGELFF.